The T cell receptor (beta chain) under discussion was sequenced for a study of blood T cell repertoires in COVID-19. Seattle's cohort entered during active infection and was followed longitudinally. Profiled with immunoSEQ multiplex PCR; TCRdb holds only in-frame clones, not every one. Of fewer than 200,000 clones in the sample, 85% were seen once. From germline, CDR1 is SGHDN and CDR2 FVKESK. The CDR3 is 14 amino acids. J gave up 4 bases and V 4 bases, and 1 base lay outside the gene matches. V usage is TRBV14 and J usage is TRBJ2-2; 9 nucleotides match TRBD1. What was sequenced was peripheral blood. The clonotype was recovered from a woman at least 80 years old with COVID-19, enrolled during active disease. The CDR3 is CASSRQGGTGELFF. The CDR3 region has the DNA TGTGCCAGCAGCCGACAGGGGGGCACCGGGGAGCTGTTTTTT.